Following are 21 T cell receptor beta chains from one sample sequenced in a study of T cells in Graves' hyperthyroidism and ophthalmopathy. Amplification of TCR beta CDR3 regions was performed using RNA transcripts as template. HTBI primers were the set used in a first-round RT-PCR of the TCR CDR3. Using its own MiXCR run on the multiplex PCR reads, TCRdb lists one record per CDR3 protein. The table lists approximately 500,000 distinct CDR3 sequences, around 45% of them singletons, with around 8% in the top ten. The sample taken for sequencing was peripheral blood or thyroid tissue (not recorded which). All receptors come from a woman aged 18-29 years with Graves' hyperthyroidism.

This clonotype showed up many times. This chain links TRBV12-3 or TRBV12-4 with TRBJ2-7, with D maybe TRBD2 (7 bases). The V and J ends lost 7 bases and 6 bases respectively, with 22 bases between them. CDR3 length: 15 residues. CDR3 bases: TGTGCCAGCACCTTGGGGGCTAGCGGTTCCATCGAGCAGTACTTC. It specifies CASTLGASGSIEQYF.

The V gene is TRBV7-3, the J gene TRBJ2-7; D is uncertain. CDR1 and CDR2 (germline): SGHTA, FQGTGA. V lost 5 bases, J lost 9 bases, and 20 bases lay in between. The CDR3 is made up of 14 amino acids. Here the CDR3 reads CASSLKSEGRWQYF. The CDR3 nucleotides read TGTGCCAGCAGCCTAAAATCCGAAGGCAGGTGGCAGTACTTC. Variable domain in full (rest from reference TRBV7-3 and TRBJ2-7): GAGVSQTPSNKVTEKGKYVELRCDPISGHTALYWYRQSLGQGPEFLIYFQGTGAADDSGLPNDRFFAVRPEGSVSTLKIQRTERGDSAVYLCASSLKSEGRWQYFGPGTRLTVT.

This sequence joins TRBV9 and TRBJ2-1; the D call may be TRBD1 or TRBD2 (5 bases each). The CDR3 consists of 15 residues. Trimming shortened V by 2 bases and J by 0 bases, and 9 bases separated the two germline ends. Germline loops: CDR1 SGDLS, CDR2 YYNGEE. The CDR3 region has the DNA TGTGCCAGCAGCGTGAAGGGGAGCTCCTACAATGAGCAGTTCTTC. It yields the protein CASSVKGSSYNEQFF.

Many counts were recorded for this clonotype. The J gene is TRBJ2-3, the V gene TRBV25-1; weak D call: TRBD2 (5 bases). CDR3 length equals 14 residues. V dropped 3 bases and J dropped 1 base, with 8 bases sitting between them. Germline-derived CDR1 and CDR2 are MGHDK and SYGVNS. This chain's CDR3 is CASSDVLGTDTQYF. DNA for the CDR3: TGTGCCAGCAGTGACGTACTAGGCACAGATACGCAGTATTTT.

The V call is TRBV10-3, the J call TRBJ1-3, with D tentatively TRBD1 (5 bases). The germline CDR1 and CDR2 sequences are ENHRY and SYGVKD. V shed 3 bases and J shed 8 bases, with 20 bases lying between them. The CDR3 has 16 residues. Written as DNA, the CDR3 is TGTGCCATCAGTGATGGGGGAAGTCACTATGGCTACACCATATATTTT. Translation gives CAISDGGSHYGYTIYF.

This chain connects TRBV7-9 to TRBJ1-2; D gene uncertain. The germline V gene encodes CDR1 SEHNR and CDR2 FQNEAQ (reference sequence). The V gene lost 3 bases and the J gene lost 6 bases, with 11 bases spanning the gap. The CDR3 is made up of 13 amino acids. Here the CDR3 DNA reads TGTGCCAGCAGCTTCCCCACTATGAATGGCTACACCTTC. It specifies CASSFPTMNGYTF.

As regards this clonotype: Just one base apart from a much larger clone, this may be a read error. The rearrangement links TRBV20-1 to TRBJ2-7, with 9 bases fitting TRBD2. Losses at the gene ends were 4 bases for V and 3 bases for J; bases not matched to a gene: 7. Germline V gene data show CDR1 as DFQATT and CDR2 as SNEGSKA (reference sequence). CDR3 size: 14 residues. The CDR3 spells CSAIRSGSYYEQYF. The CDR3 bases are TGCAGTGCTATACGTAGCGGGAGCTACTACGAGCAGTACTTC.

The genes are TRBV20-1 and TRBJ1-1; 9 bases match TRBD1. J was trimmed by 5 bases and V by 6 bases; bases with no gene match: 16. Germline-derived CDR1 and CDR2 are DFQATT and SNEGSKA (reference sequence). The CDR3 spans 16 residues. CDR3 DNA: TGCAGTGCCATTGGGCTAGCGGGAGGACAGGGGACTGAAGCTTTCTTT. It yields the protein CSAIGLAGGQGTEAFF.

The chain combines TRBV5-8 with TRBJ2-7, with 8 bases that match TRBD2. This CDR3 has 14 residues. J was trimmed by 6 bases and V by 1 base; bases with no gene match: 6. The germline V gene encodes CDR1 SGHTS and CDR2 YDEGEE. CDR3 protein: CASSLFTSGGEQYF. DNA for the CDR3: TGTGCCAGCAGCTTGTTTACTAGCGGAGGCGAGCAGTACTTC.

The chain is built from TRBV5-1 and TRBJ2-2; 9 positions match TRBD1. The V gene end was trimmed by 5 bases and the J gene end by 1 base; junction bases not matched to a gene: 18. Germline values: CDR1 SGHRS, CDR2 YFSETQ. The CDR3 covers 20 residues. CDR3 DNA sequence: TGCGCCAGCAGACCACTTCCGGGACAGGGTCCTAGCGTGAACACCGGGGAGCTGTTTTTT. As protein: CASRPLPGQGPSVNTGELFF.

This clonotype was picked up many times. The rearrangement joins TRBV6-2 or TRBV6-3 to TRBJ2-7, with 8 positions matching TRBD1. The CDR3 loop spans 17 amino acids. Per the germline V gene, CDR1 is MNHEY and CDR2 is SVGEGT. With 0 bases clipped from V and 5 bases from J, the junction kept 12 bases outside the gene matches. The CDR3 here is CASSYSSRQGARDEQYF. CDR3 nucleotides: TGTGCCAGCAGTTACTCGAGTCGTCAGGGGGCGCGGGACGAGCAGTACTTC.

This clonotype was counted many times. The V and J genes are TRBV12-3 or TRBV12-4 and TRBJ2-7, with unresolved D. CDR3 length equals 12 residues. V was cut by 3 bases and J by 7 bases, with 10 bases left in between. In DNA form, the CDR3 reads TGTGCCAGCAGTTTTGAGGTTGGAGAGCAGTACTTC. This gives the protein CASSFEVGEQYF.

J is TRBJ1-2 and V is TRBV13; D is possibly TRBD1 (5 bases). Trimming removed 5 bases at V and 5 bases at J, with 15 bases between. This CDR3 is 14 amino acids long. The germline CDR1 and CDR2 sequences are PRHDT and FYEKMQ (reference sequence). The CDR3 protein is CASSDGGEPYGYTF. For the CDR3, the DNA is TGTGCCAGCAGCGACGGGGGGGAACCTTATGGCTACACCTTC.

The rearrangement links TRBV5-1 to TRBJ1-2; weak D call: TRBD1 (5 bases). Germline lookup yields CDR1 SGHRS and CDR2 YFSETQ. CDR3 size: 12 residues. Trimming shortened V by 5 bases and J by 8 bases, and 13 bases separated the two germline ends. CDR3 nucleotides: TGCGCCAGCAGGGAGGGCAGGGCCGGCTACACCTTC. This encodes CASREGRAGYTF.

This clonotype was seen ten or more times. The CDR3 DNA is TGTGCCAGCAGTGCGGGCGTATACGAGCAGTACTTC. It codes for CASSAGVYEQYF. This chain links TRBV25-1 with TRBJ2-7; D remains unclear. Trimming cost V 4 bases and J 4 bases, with 8 bases left between them. The CDR3 has 12 amino acids. CDR1 and CDR2 (germline): MGHDK, SYGVNS.

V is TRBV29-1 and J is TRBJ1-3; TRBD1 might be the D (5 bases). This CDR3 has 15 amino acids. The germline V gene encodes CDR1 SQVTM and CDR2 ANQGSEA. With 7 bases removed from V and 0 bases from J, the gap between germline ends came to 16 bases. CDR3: CSATWDRFSGNTIYF. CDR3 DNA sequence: TGCAGCGCTACCTGGGACCGCTTCTCTGGAAACACCATATATTTT.

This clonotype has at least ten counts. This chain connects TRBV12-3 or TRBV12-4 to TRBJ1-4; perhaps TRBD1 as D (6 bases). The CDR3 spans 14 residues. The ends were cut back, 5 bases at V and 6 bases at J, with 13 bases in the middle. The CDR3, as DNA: TGTGCCAGCAGTCAAGACCGGGGGCATGAAAAACTGTTTTTT. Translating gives CASSQDRGHEKLFF.

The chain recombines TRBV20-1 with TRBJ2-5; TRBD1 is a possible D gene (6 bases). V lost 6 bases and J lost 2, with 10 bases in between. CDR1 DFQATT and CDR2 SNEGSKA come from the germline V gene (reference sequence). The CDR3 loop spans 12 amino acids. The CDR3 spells CSAKRGQETQYF. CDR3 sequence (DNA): TGCAGTGCCAAAAGGGGGCAAGAGACCCAGTACTTC.

The CDR3 nucleotides are TGTGCCATCAGTGGGGCGGGACCCCCTGGGAAAGAGACCCAGTACTTC. Its protein is CAISGAGPPGKETQYF. The V gene is TRBV10-3, the J gene TRBJ2-5; the D gene is possibly TRBD2 (6 bases). The CDR3 is 16 amino acids. V lost 4 bases and J lost 3, with 18 bases in between. Germline V gene lookup returns CDR1 ENHRY and CDR2 SYGVKD.

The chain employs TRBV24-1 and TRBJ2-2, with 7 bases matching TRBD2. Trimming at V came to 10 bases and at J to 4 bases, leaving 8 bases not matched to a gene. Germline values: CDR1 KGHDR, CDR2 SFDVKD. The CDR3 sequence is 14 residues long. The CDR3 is CATMKAGVTGELFF. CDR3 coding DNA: TGTGCCACGATGAAGGCGGGAGTCACCGGGGAGCTGTTTTTT.

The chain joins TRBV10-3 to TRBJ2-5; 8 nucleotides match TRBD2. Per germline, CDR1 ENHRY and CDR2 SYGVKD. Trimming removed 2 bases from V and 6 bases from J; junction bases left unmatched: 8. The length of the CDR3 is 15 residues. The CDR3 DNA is TGTGCCATCAGTGAGCAAGCGGGAGATGTAAAGACCCAGTACTTC. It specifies CAISEQAGDVKTQYF.